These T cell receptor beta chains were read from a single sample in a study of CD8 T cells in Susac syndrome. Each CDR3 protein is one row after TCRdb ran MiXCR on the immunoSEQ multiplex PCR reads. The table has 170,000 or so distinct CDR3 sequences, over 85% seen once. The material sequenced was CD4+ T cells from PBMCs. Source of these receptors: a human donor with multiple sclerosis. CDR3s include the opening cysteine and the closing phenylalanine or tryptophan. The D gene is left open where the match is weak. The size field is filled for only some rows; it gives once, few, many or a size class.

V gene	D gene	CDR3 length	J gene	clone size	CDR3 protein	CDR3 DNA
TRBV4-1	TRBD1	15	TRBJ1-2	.	CASSQPGQENYGYTF	TGCGCCAGCAGCCAACCGGGACAGGAGAACTATGGCTACACCTTC
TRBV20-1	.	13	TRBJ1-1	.	CSARVTVNTEAFF	TGCAGTGCTAGAGTGACAGTTAACACTGAAGCTTTCTTT
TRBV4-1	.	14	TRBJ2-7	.	CASSQILGPLEQYF	TGCGCCAGCAGCCAAATTCTCGGTCCACTAGAGCAGTACTTC
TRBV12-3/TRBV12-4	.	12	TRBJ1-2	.	CASSLAYYGYTF	TGTGCCAGCAGTTTAGCGTACTATGGCTACACCTTC
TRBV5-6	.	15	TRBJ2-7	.	CASAKLGQSTYEQYF	TGTGCTAGCGCCAAGCTCGGGCAGTCGACATACGAGCAGTACTTC
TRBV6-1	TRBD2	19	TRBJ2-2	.	CASSPRGLAGVGGTGELFF	TGTGCCAGCAGTCCCCGTGGGCTAGCGGGGGTGGGAGGCACCGGGGAGCTGTTTTTT
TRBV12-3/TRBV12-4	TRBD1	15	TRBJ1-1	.	CASRDRGPGNTEAFF	TGTGCCAGCAGAGACAGGGGCCCCGGGAACACTGAAGCTTTCTTT
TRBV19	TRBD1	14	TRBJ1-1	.	CAARQGWTETEAFF	TGTGCCGCACGACAGGGATGGACTGAGACTGAAGCTTTCTTT
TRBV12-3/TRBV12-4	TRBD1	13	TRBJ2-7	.	CASSLGTGLEQYF	TGTGCCAGCAGTTTAGGGACAGGACTTGAGCAGTACTTC
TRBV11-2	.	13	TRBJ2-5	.	CASSPSPEETQYF	TGTGCCAGCAGCCCCAGCCCCGAAGAGACCCAGTACTTC
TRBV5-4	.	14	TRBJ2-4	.	CASSLGWRENIQYF	TGTGCCAGCAGCTTGGGGTGGCGCGAAAACATTCAGTACTTC
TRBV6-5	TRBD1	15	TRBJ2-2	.	CASRTGTGITGELFF	TGTGCCAGCAGAACCGGGACAGGAATCACCGGGGAGCTGTTTTTT
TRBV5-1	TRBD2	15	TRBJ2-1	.	CASSSLAGVYNEQFF	TGCGCCAGCAGCTCACTAGCGGGAGTGTACAATGAGCAGTTCTTC
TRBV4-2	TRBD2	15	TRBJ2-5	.	CASSQVAGGQETQYF	TGTGCCAGCAGCCAAGTGGCGGGGGGGCAAGAGACCCAGTACTTC
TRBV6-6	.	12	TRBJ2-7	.	CAAGDLYDEQYF	TGTGCCGCCGGCGACCTTTACGACGAGCAGTACTTC
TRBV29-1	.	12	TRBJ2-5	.	CSVDKDRETQYF	TGCAGCGTTGATAAGGACCGAGAGACCCAGTACTTC
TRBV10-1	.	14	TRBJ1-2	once	CASSEDGRIYGYTF	TGCGCCAGCAGTGAGGATGGCAGGATCTATGGCTACACCTTC
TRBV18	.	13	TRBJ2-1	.	CASSPRQDNEQFF	TGTGCCAGCTCACCACGGCAGGACAATGAGCAGTTCTTC
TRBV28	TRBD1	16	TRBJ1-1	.	CASNFDPGTGGPEAFF	TGTGCCAGCAATTTCGACCCCGGGACAGGAGGCCCTGAAGCTTTCTTT
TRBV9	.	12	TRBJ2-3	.	CASSAGGNTQYF	TGTGCCAGCAGCGCTGGGGGAAATACGCAGTATTTT
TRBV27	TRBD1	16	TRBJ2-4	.	CASRPGTGYGENIQYF	TGTGCCAGCAGGCCCGGGACAGGGTATGGGGAAAACATTCAGTACTTC
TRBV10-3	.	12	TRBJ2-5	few	CAISDYQETQYF	TGTGCCATCAGTGATTATCAAGAGACCCAGTACTTC
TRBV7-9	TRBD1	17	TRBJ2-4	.	CASSLTWDSAIRGIQYF	TGTGCCAGCAGCTTAACCTGGGACAGCGCAATACGGGGCATTCAGTACTTC
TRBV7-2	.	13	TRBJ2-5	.	CASSLGPPETQYF	TGTGCCAGCAGCTTAGGACCGCCAGAGACCCAGTACTTC
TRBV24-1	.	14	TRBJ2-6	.	CATSDLAGANVLTF	TGTGCCACCAGTGATTTAGCTGGGGCCAACGTCCTGACTTTC
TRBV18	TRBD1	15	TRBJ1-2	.	CASSLRQGADYGYTF	TGTGCCAGCTCTTTACGACAGGGGGCTGACTATGGCTACACCTTC
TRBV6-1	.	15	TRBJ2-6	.	CASRKGGSGANVLTF	TGTGCCAGCCGGAAAGGAGGCTCTGGGGCCAACGTCCTGACTTTC
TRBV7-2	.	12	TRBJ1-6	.	CASSLEFPPLHF	TGTGCCAGCAGCTTAGAATTTCCACCCCTCCACTTT
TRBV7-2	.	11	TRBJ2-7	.	CASSFNYEQYF	TGTGCCAGCAGCTTTAATTACGAGCAGTACTTC
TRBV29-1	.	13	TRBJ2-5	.	CSVSSTVGETQYF	TGCAGCGTCTCTTCGACAGTTGGGGAGACCCAGTACTTC
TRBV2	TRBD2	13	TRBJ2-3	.	CATSGDQTDTQYF	TGTGCCACCAGCGGGGACCAAACAGATACGCAGTATTTT
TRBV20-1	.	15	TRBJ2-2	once	CSARNPRSGTGELFF	TGCAGTGCTAGGAATCCCCGGTCCGGGACCGGGGAGCTGTTTTTT
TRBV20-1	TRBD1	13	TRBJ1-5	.	CSAREQGNQPQHF	TGCAGTGCTAGGGAACAGGGGAATCAGCCCCAGCATTTT
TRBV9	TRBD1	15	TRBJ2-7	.	CASSLGTGGPYEQYF	TGTGCCAGCAGCCTCGGGACAGGGGGCCCCTACGAGCAGTACTTC
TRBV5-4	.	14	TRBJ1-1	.	CASSLPGANTEAFF	TGTGCCAGCAGCTTGCCAGGGGCGAACACTGAAGCTTTCTTT
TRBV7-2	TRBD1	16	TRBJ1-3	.	CASSLETGGSGNTIYF	TGTGCCAGCAGCTTAGAGACAGGGGGCTCTGGAAACACCATATATTTT
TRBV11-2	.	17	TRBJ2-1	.	CASILQSGSLSYNEQFF	TGTGCCAGCATCCTCCAGTCGGGGAGCCTCTCCTACAATGAGCAGTTCTTC
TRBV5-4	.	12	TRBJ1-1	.	CASSYSSTEAFF	TGTGCCAGCAGCTATAGCTCAACTGAAGCTTTCTTT
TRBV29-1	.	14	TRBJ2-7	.	CSGTRGGSSYEQYF	TGCAGCGGCACGAGGGGGGGCAGCTCCTACGAGCAGTACTTC
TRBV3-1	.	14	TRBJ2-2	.	CASSQKGGPGELFF	TGTGCCAGCAGCCAAAAGGGGGGGCCCGGGGAGCTGTTTTTT
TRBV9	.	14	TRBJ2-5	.	CASSVEGLGETQYF	TGTGCCAGCAGCGTAGAAGGGTTAGGGGAGACCCAGTACTTC
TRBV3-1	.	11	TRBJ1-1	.	CASVRYSEAFF	TGTGCCAGCGTTCGGTACAGTGAAGCTTTCTTT
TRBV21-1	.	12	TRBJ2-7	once	CASRDGASGQYF	TGTGCCAGCAGGGATGGGGCCTCAGGGCAGTACTTC
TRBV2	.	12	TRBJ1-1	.	CASSVENTEAFF	TGTGCCAGCAGTGTAGAGAACACTGAAGCTTTCTTT
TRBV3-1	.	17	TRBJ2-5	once	CASSQERRGSAFETQYF	TGTGCCAGCAGCCAAGAGAGAAGGGGATCTGCGTTTGAGACCCAGTACTTC